This TCR beta chain appears in the sequencing data of a study of T cell responses to AZD1222 COVID-19 vaccine. The V end lost 5 bases, the J end lost 6 bases, and 12 bases lay between the germline ends. This CDR3 contains 13 residues. Using immunoSEQ multiplex PCR, the repertoire was profiled, and TCRdb retains in-frame clones only, with some absent. The sample lists about 160,000 clones; approximately 90% were seen once. Second-dose intervals near 4 or 12 weeks were combined. To note about this clone: The antigen is unknown.

Study results and limitations: Among AZD1222 vaccinees, only six or seven were seropositive at baseline. Donors were mostly white British, more females; clonal diversity possibly underestimated. Nearly half of the spike-specific TCRs reportedly recognize variant regions that carry no mutations.

This TCR was sampled from an adult who received the AZD1222 COVID-19 vaccine. Material: peripheral blood, obtained 28 days after the second AZD1222 dose. V and J are TRBV12-3 or TRBV12-4 and TRBJ2-3; either TRBD1 or TRBD2 may supply D (5 bases each). For the CDR3, the DNA is TGTGCCAGCAGTGTCGGGGCCGGGGATACGCAGTATTTT. Amino acid sequence: CASSVGAGDTQYF.